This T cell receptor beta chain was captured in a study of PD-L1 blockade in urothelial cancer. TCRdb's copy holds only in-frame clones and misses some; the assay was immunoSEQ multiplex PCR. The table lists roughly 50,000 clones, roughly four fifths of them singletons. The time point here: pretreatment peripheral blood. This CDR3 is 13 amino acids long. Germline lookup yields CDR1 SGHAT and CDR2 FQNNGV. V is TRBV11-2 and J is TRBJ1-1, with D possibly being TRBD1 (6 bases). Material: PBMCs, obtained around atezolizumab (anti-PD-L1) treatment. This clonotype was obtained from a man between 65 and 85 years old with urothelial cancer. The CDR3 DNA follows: TGTGCTCACGGGGACACCGAGAACACTGAAGCTTTCTTT. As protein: CAHGDTENTEAFF.